This entry lists 22 T cell receptor beta chains sequenced from one sample in a study of blood T cell repertoires in COVID-19. The assay was immunoSEQ multiplex PCR, and TCRdb's table has in-frame clones only and misses some. Here the sample spans 240,000 or so clones, approximately 86% being singletons. Sequencing was carried out using peripheral blood. These receptors all stem from a woman between 70 and 85 years old with active or convalescent COVID-19.

To note about this clone: This sample also contains other DNA sequences that code for the same CDR3. The chain links TRBV4-3 to TRBJ1-5; 8 bases are a match to TRBD1. Germline lookup yields CDR1 LGHNA and CDR2 YSLEER. The CDR3 length is 14 residues. J was trimmed by 7 bases and V by 1 base; bases with no gene match: 3. The DNA for the CDR3 is TGCGCCAGCAGCCAAGGGACAGGGAACCAGCCCCAGCATTTT. This sequence encodes CASSQGTGNQPQHF.

This sequence joins TRBV20-1 and TRBJ1-1; D perhaps matches TRBD1 (5 bases). The CDR3 loop spans 16 amino acids. Trimming removed 3 bases at V and 10 bases at J, with 27 bases between. Germline values: CDR1 DFQATT, CDR2 SNEGSKA (reference sequence). The CDR3 is CSASREGRGPSARAFF. The DNA for the CDR3 is TGCAGTGCTAGTCGAGAAGGGAGGGGCCCCTCGGCGAGAGCTTTCTTT.

The chain combines TRBV9 with TRBJ2-7; no clear D. Looked up from germline, CDR1 is SGDLS and CDR2 is YYNGEE. The CDR3 sequence is 13 residues long. Trimming took off 0 bases at V and 6 bases at J, with 10 bases between the two ends. CDR3 sequence (DNA): TGTGCCAGCAGCGTAGCGTTTACGGGCGAGCAGTACTTC. It encodes CASSVAFTGEQYF. The full variable domain, its missing parts supplied by reference TRBV9 and TRBJ2-7, is DSGVTQTPKHLITATGQRVTLRCSPRSGDLSVYWYQQSLDQGLQFLIQYYNGEERAKGNILERFSAQQFPDLHSELNLSSLELGDSALYFCASSVAFTGEQYFGPGTRLTVT.

The chain carries TRBV5-6 and TRBJ1-1; 7 bases fit TRBD1. V was clipped by 5 bases and J by 5 bases; unmatched bases: 9. Looked up from germline, CDR1 is SGHDT and CDR2 is YYEEEE. This CDR3 has 14 amino acids. CDR3 nucleotide sequence: TGTGCCAGCAGATCAGGGGGGAGAGGGACTGAAGCTTTCTTT. Protein: CASRSGGRGTEAFF. The full variable domain, with the rest looked up from reference TRBV5-6 and TRBJ1-1, is DAGVTQSPTHLIKTRGQQVTLRCSPKSGHDTVSWYQQALGQGPQFIFQYYEEEERQRGNFPDRFSGHQFPNYSSELNVNALLLGDSALYLCASRSGGRGTEAFFGQGTRLTVV.

The V gene is TRBV19, the J gene TRBJ2-3; no reliable D call. Germline values: CDR1 LNHDA, CDR2 SQIVND (reference sequence). Trimming left V 4 bases short and J 0 bases short, with 17 bases between. The CDR3 length is 17 residues. CDR3 region: CASSRDHSPPSTDTQYF. The CDR3, as DNA: TGTGCCAGTAGTAGAGACCATAGTCCTCCTAGCACAGATACGCAGTATTTT.

This clone was seen a handful of times. CDR3 protein: CASSQADRREDNSPLHF. As DNA, the CDR3 is TGCGCCAGCAGCCAAGCCGACCGCAGGGAAGATAATTCACCCCTCCACTTT. This chain joins TRBV4-3 and TRBJ1-6, with D possibly being TRBD1 (5 bases). Germline V gene sequence: CDR1 LGHNA, CDR2 YSLEER. V shed 1 base and J shed 5 bases, with 15 bases lying between them. CDR3 size: 17 residues.

The chain is built from TRBV7-3 and TRBJ2-5; D possibly corresponds to TRBD1 (6 bases). CDR3 length: 15 amino acids. The V end was cut by 0 bases, the J end by 1 base, with 9 bases between. Germline V gives CDR1 SGHTA, CDR2 FQGTGA. The CDR3 loop reads CASSLTRTAQETQYF. In DNA, the CDR3 is TGTGCCAGCAGCTTAACGAGGACAGCCCAAGAGACCCAGTACTTC.

V is TRBV2 and J is TRBJ2-5, with 9 bases aligning to TRBD2. Germline CDR1 reads SNHLY; CDR2 reads FYNNEI. J gave up 1 base and V 8 bases, and 5 bases lay outside the gene matches. This CDR3 has 14 residues. CDR3 protein: CASPSGVIQETQYF. The CDR3 nucleotides read TGTGCCAGCCCTAGCGGGGTGATCCAAGAGACCCAGTACTTC.

The V and J genes are TRBV7-2 and TRBJ2-2; 9 positions match TRBD2. Germline CDR1 is SGHTA and CDR2 is FQGNSA. With V trimmed by 3 bases and J by 0 bases, 8 bases remained unmatched. The CDR3 consists of 18 residues. The CDR3 DNA sequence: TGTGCCAGCAGCTTGAGAAAGCGGGGGGTTTCGAACACCGGGGAGCTGTTTTTT. Protein sequence: CASSLRKRGVSNTGELFF.

V and J are TRBV7-9 and TRBJ1-2; a possible D gene is TRBD1 (6 bases). The length of the CDR3 is 12 residues. The V gene's germline CDR1 is SEHNR and CDR2 FQNEAQ (reference sequence). V was shortened by 6 bases and J by 3 bases, with 8 bases between the two germline ends. CDR3 sequence: CASSEGDYGYTF. The CDR3 DNA is TGTGCCAGCAGTGAGGGGGACTATGGCTACACCTTC.

This chain uses TRBV5-4 with TRBJ2-5; TRBD1 might be the D (6 bases). CDR3 size: 14 residues. V lost 4 bases and J 2 bases, leaving 12 bases between the germline ends. Germline values: CDR1 SGHNT, CDR2 YYREEE (reference sequence). DNA for the CDR3: TGTGCCAGCAGCCTAAAGACAGGTCAAGAGACCCAGTACTTC. It yields the protein CASSLKTGQETQYF.

V usage is TRBV6-6 and J usage is TRBJ2-5; possible D gene TRBD1, 5 bases. Trimming removed 2 bases at V and 2 bases at J, with 15 bases between. CDR3 length: 16 amino acids. The germline V gene has CDR1 MNHNY and CDR2 SVGAGI (reference sequence). CDR3 sequence: CASSYRQGQGQETQYF. CDR3 sequence (DNA): TGTGCCAGCAGTTACAGGCAGGGTCAGGGACAAGAGACCCAGTACTTC.

The J gene is TRBJ1-5, the V gene TRBV3-1 (or the pseudogene TRBV3-2); D not resolved. V was cut by 0 bases and J by 5 bases, with 8 bases left in between. Looked up from germline, CDR1 is LGHDT and CDR2 is YNNKEL (reference sequence). This CDR3 is 14 amino acids long. CDR3 region: CASSQEPVYQPQHF. The CDR3 region has the DNA TGTGCCAGCAGCCAAGAGCCAGTTTATCAGCCCCAGCATTTT.

The table lists this clone with many counts. V and J are TRBV4-2 and TRBJ1-5, with TRBD1 identical over 11 bases. Germline CDR1 is LGHNA and CDR2 is YNFKEQ. CDR3 size: 16 residues. V was pared by 3 bases and J by 7 bases, with 8 bases of the junction left unmatched. CDR3 DNA sequence: TGTGCCAGCAGCCAGGACCCCGGGACAGGGGGGCAGCCCCAGCATTTT. Translation: CASSQDPGTGGQPQHF.

This clone was found a few times. The chain links TRBV5-6 to TRBJ1-2, with TRBD1 as a possible D gene (6 bases). The germline V gene has CDR1 SGHDT and CDR2 YYEEEE. The CDR3 is 15 amino acids. V lost 5 bases, J lost 4 bases, and 18 bases lay in between. CDR3 region: CASSRISRGAYGYTF. In nucleotides, the CDR3 is TGTGCCAGCAGTCGAATTAGCAGGGGTGCCTATGGCTACACCTTC.

The chain uses TRBV6-1 and TRBJ1-5, with 7 bases fitting TRBD1. The CDR3 covers 12 residues. V trimming: 3 bases; J trimming: 11 bases; junction bases outside the gene matches: 4. The germline gives CDR1 MNHNS, CDR2 SASEGT. The CDR3 reads CASSEVDRAQHF. CDR3 DNA sequence: TGTGCCAGCAGTGAGGTAGACAGGGCCCAGCATTTT.

The chain combines TRBV6-5 with TRBJ1-2; 10 positions agree with TRBD1. The CDR3 is made up of 14 amino acids. Germline CDR1 MNHEY, CDR2 SVGAGI. V shed 6 bases, J shed 4 bases, and the junction held 5 bases outside the gene matches. The CDR3 DNA follows: TGTGCCAGCAGCCCCGGGACAGGGGTCTATGGCTACACCTTC. It encodes CASSPGTGVYGYTF.

This chain connects TRBV5-6 to TRBJ2-7; 9 bases are a match to TRBD1. Trimming at V came to 2 bases and at J to 3 bases, leaving 9 bases not matched to a gene. CDR1 SGHDT and CDR2 YYEEEE come from the germline V gene. This CDR3 spans 16 amino acids. The CDR3 loop reads CASSFGLGQGDYEQYF. In DNA, the CDR3 is TGTGCCAGCAGCTTCGGTTTGGGACAGGGAGACTACGAGCAGTACTTC.

The V gene is TRBV19, the J gene TRBJ2-6; D is unresolved. Trimming took 5 bases from V and 3 from J, leaving 5 bases between them. The CDR3 is 13 amino acids. Germline lookup yields CDR1 LNHDA and CDR2 SQIVND (reference sequence). Here the CDR3 reads CASSVIGANVLTF. Here the CDR3 DNA reads TGTGCCAGTAGTGTTATTGGGGCCAACGTCCTGACTTTC.

For this clone: The CDR3 does not end in the conserved phenylalanine or tryptophan, so this is likely a read error. The limits of the CDR3 on the DNA are not certain, so only TCRdb's listed CDR3 is given. The J gene is TRBJ2-3, the V gene TRBV7-2; whether TRBD1, the table's D call, matches the DNA was not checked. CDR1 is SGHTA and CDR2 is FQGNSA in the germline V gene. The CDR3 is 12 amino acids in total, end residues counted. The CDR3 spells CASSLGQGPYYP.

The gene calls are TRBV18 and TRBJ2-7, with 7 nucleotides matching TRBD1. Germline values: CDR1 KGHSH, CDR2 LQKENI. CDR3 size: 14 residues. V gave up 3 bases and J gave up 6 bases; unmatched junction bases: 8. The CDR3: CASSPGQKMGEQYF. CDR3 sequence (DNA): TGTGCCAGCTCACCGGGACAGAAGATGGGCGAGCAGTACTTC.

This rearrangement joins TRBV5-6 to TRBJ2-7; D is unresolved. This CDR3 has 11 amino acids. Germline-derived CDR1 and CDR2 are SGHDT and YYEEEE. The V end lost 4 bases, the J end lost 3 bases, and 5 bases lay between the germline ends. DNA for the CDR3: TGTGCCAGCAGCCTTAACTACGAGCAGTACTTC. It translates to CASSLNYEQYF.